This TCR beta chain originates from a study of shared clonotypes between healthy human individuals. For each subset, genomic DNA was distributed in equal portions over several immunoSEQ plates. Repertoires were generated with immunoSEQ multiplex PCR, while TCRdb's copy carries only in-frame clones and drops some. This sample has about 2.3 million clones, with 90% to 95% found just once. The germline gives CDR1 LGHNA, CDR2 YNFKEQ. The V segment lost 5 bases and the J segment 3 bases; nucleotides outside the gene matches: 4. The CDR3 sequence is 14 residues long. Recent vaccinations or acute infections were absent in the healthy HIV-negative adult donors.

This clonotype was obtained from a young man in good health. Some clones in this sample may be carry-over from other donors' samples. The chain joins TRBV4-2 to TRBJ2-7; TRBD2 agrees at 10 bases. Source material: naive CD4+ T cells from PBMCs. The subset here: CD45RA+ positively selected. The CDR3 nucleotides are TGTGCCAGCAGCAACCGACTAGCGGGCTACGAGCAGTACTTC. This encodes CASSNRLAGYEQYF.